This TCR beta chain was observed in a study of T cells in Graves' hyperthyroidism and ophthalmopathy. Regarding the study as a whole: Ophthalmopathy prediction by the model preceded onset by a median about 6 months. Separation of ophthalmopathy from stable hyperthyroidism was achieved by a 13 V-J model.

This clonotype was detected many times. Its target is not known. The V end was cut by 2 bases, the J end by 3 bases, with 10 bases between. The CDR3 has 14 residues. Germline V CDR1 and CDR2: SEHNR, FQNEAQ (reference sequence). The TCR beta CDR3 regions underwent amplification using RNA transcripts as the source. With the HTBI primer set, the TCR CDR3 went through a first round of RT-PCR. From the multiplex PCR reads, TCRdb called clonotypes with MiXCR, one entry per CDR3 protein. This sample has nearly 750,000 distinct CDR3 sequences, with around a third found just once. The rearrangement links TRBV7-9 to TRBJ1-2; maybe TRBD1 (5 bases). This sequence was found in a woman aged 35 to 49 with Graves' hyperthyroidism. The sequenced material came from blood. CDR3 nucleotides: TGTGCCAGCAGCTTAACCGGGGCGGACTATGGCTACACCTTC. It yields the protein CASSLTGADYGYTF.